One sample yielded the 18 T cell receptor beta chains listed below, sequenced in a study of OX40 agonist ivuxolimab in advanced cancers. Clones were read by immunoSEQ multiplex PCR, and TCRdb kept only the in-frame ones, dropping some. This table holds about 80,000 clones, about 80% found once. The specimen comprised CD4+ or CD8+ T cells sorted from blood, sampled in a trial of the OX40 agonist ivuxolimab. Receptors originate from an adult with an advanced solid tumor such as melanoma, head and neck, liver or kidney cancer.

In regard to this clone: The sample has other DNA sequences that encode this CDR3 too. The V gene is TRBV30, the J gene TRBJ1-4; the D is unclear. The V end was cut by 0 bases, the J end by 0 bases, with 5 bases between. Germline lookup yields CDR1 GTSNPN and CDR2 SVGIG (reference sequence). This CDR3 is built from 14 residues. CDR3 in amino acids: CAWSVLATNEKLFF. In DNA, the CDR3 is TGTGCCTGGAGTGTATTGGCAACTAATGAAAAACTGTTTTTT.

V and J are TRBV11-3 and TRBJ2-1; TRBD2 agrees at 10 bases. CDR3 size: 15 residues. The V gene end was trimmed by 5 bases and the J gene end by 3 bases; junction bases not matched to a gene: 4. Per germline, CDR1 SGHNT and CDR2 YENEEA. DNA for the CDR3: TGTGCCAGCAGCCCACTAGCGGGGCTCTACAATGAGCAGTTCTTC. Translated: CASSPLAGLYNEQFF.

The CDR3 protein is CASSVNRQGDYGYTF. The CDR3 nucleotides are TGTGCCAGCAGCGTTAATAGACAGGGGGACTATGGCTACACCTTC. The chain couples TRBV9 to TRBJ1-2; TRBD1 aligns across 9 bases. Unmatched junction bases numbered 5, after V lost 2 bases and J lost 3 bases. CDR3 length equals 15 residues. Germline V lookup: CDR1 SGDLS, CDR2 YYNGEE. Combining the CDR3 with reference TRBV9 and TRBJ1-2 gives the whole variable domain DSGVTQTPKHLITATGQRVTLRCSPRSGDLSVYWYQQSLDQGLQFLIQYYNGEERAKGNILERFSAQQFPDLHSELNLSSLELGDSALYFCASSVNRQGDYGYTFGSGTRLTVV.

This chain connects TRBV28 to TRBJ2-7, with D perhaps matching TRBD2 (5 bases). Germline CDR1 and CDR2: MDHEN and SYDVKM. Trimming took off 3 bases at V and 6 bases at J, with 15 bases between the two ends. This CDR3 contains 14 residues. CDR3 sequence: CASSLVRRKGEQYF. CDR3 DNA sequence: TGTGCCAGCAGTTTGGTACGGAGGAAGGGCGAGCAGTACTTC.

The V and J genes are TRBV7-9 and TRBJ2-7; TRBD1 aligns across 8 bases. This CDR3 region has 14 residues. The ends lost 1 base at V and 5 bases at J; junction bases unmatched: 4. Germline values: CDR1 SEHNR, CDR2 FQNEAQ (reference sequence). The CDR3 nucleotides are TGTGCCAGCAGCTTAGGGACAGGGACCCACGAGCAGTACTTC. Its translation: CASSLGTGTHEQYF.

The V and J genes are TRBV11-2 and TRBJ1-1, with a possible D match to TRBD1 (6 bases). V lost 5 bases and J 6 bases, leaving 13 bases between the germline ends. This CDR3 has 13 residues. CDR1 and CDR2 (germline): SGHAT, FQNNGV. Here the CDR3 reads CASSATQGAEAFF. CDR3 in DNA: TGTGCCAGCAGCGCAACACAGGGTGCTGAAGCTTTCTTT.

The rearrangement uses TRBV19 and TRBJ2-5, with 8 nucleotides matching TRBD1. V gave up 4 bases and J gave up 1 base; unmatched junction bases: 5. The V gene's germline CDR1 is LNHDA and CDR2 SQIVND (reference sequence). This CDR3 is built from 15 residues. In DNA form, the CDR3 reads TGTGCCAGTAGTAACCCCGGGACAGGCCAAGAGACCCAGTACTTC. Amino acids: CASSNPGTGQETQYF.

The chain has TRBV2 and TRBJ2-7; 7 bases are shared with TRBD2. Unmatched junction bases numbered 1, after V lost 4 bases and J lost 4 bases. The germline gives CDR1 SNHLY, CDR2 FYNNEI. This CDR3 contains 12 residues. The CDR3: CASSGEGYEQYF. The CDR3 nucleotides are TGTGCCAGCAGTGGGGAGGGGTACGAGCAGTACTTC. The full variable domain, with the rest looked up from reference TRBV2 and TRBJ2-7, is EPEVTQTPSHQVTQMGQEVILRCVPISNHLYFYWYRQILGQKVEFLVSFYNNEISEKSEIFDDQFSVERPDGSNFTLKIRSTKLEDSAMYFCASSGEGYEQYFGPGTRLTVT.

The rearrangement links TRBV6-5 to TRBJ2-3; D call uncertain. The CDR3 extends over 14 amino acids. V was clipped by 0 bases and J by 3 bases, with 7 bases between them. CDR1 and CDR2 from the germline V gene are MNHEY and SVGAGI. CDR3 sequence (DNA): TGTGCCAGCAGTTACTCCCGCGTAACAGATACGCAGTATTTT. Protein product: CASSYSRVTDTQYF.

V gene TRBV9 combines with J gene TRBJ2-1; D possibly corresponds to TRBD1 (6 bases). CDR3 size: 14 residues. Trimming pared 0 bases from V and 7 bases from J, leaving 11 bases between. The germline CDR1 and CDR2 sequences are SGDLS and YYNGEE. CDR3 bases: TGTGCCAGCAGCGTAGCTACGAGGGGGAATGAGCAGTTCTTC. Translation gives CASSVATRGNEQFF.

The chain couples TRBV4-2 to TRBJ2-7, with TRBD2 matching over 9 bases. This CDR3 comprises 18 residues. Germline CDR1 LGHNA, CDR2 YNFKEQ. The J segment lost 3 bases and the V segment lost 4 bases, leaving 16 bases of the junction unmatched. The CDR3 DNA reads TGTGCCAGCAGCCGGGGGGGGTTAGCGGGAGTCCCCCTCTACGAGCAGTACTTC. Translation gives CASSRGGLAGVPLYEQYF.

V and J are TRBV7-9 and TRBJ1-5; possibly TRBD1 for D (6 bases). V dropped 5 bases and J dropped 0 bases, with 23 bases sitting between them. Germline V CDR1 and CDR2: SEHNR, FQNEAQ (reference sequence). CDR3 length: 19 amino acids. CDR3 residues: CASSPTGPGPEHSNQPQHF. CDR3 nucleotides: TGTGCCAGCAGCCCCACAGGGCCCGGACCTGAACATAGCAATCAGCCCCAGCATTTT.

The CDR3 DNA follows: TGTGCCAGCAGACCAAGCACAGGCGGGGGCTACACCTTC. Protein: CASRPSTGGGYTF. This chain joins TRBV11-2 and TRBJ1-2; weak D call: TRBD1 (5 bases). The V gene lost 6 bases and the J gene lost 8 bases, with 16 bases spanning the gap. The CDR3 contains 13 residues. Germline-derived CDR1 and CDR2 are SGHAT and FQNNGV.

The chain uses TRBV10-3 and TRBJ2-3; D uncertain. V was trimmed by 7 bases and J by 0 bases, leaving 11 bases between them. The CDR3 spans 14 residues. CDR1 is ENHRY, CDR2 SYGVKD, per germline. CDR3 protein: CAIMSVGSTDTQYF. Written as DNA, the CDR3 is TGTGCCATCATGAGTGTTGGTAGCACAGATACGCAGTATTTT.

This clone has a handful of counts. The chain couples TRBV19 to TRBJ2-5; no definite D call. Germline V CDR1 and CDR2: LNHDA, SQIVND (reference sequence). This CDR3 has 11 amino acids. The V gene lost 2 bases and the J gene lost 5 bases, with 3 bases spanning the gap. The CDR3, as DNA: TGTGCCAGTAGTATAATGGAGACCCAGTACTTC. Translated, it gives CASSIMETQYF. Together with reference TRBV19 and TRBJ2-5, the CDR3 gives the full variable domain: DGGITQSPKYLFRKEGQNVTLSCEQNLNHDAMYWYRQDPGQGLRLIYYSQIVNDFQKGDIAEGYSVSREKKESFPLTVTSAQKNPTAFYLCASSIMETQYFGPGTRLLVL.

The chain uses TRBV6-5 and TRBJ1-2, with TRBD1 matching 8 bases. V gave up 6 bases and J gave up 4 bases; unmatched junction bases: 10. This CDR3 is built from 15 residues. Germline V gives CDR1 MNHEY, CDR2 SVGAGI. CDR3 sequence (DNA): TGTGCCAGCAGCCAGGGGGACAGGCGCCCCTATGGCTACACCTTC. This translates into CASSQGDRRPYGYTF.

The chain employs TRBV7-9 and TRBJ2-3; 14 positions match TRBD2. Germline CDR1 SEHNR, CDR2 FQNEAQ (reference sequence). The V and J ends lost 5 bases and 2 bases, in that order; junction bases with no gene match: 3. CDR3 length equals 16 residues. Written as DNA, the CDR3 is TGTGCCAGCAGCGTGGGACTAGCGGGGGTCACAGATACGCAGTATTTT. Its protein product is CASSVGLAGVTDTQYF.

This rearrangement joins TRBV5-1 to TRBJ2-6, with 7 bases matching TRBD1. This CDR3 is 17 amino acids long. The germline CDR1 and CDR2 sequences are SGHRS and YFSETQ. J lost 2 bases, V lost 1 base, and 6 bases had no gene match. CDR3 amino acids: CASSLSADRAGANVLTF. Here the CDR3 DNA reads TGCGCCAGCAGCTTGTCCGCCGACAGGGCTGGGGCCAACGTCCTGACTTTC. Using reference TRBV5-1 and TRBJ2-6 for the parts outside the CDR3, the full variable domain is KAGVTQTPRYLIKTRGQQVTLSCSPISGHRSVSWYQQTPGQGLQFLFEYFSETQRNKGNFPGRFSGRQFSNSRSEMNVSTLELGDSALYLCASSLSADRAGANVLTFGAGSRLTVL.